By sample fraction, the clone carrying this TCR beta chain is medium-sized (0.01 to 0.1%). Its antigen is currently unknown. The read falls 3 residues short of the CDR3 end, and the missing part is taken from the germline J gene. This record belongs to a study of T cell clonality in common variable immunodeficiency. The CDR3 runs to 13 residues. Germline V gene sequence: CDR1 SGHRS, CDR2 YFSETQ. The germline V and J ends were trimmed by 0 bases and 7 bases, with 10 bases remaining between them. Study-wide results and caveats: Fewer TCRbeta clones were shared among CVID subjects than controls.

Assay: immunoSEQ multiplex PCR; the TCRdb copy retains only in-frame clones and omits some. Observed are roughly 34,000 clones, no singletons, with the top ten taking 0.75% to 1%. The source material was peripheral blood mononuclear cells. The chain recombines TRBV5-1 with TRBJ1-1; D is possibly TRBD1 (6 bases). The TCR comes from a person aged 18-69 years in good health. The CDR3 protein is CASSLADRLEAFF. Partial CDR3 DNA: TGCGCCAGCAGCTTGGCCGACAGGCTTGAA.